This T cell receptor (beta chain) is from a study of Ad26.COV2.S vaccination and SARS-CoV-2 variants. Treatment noted: around 19 received Ad26.COV2.S at low or high dose, single or two shots; five or six received placebo; per-sample allocation not given. At day 63 after the first vaccine or placebo injection, samples were drawn. Spike of the Wuhan-strain SARS-CoV-2 was expressed by an Ad26 vector, which formed the vaccine. Germline CDR1 and CDR2: GTSNPN and SVGIG (reference sequence). Trimming removed 3 bases from V and 2 bases from J, with 13 bases in between. The CDR3 runs 15 residues. Some clones are missing from TCRdb's copy, which holds only in-frame ones; the method was immunoSEQ multiplex PCR. Of fewer than 400,000 clones in the sample, 70% to 90% are singletons; the top ten hold 1.9%.

The sequence was collected from a person aged 18-65 years who received the Ad26.COV2.S COVID-19 vaccine or a placebo. This chain links TRBV30 with TRBJ1-4; no reliable D call. Source: peripheral blood, taken in a trial of Ad26.COV2.S vaccine versus placebo. CDR3 loop: CAWRQTLRTNEKLFF. The CDR3 nucleotides are TGTGCCTGGAGACAGACTCTTCGGACTAATGAAAAACTGTTTTTT.